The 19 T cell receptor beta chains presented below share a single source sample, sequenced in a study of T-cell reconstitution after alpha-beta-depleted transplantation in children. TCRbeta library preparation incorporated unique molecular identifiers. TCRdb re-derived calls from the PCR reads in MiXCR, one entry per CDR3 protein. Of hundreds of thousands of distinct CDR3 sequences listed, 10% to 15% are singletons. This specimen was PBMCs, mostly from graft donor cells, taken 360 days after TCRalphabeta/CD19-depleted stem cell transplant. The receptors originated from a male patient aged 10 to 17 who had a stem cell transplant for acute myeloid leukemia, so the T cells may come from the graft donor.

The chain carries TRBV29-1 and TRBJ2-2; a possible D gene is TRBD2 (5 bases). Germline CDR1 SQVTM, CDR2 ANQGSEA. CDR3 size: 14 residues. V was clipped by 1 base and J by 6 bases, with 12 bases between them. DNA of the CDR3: TGCAGCGTTGAAGCCGGTTTAGCGCCCGGGGAGCTGTTTTTT. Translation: CSVEAGLAPGELFF.

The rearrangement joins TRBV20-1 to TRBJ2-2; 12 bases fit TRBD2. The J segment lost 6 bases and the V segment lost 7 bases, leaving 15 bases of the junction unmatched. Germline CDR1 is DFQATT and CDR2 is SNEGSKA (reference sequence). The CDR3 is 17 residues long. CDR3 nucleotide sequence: TGCAGTGTCCAGGGACTAGCGGGCTTTGTCGGGGCCGGGGAGCTGTTTTTT. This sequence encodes CSVQGLAGFVGAGELFF.

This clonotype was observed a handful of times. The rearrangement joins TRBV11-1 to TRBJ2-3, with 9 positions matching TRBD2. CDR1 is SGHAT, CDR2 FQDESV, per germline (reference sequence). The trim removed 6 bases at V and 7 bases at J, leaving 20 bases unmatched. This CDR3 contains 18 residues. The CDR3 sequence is CASSSPLAREGGGHTQYF. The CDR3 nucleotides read TGTGCCAGCAGTTCCCCCCTCGCGCGGGAGGGCGGTGGGCATACGCAGTATTTT.

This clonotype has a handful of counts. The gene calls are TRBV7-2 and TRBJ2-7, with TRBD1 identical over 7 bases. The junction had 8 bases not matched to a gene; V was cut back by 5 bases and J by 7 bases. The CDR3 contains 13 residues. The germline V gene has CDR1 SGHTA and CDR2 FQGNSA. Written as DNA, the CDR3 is TGTGCCAGCAGCCCATTCCCGACAGGGGAGCAGTACTTC. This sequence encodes CASSPFPTGEQYF.

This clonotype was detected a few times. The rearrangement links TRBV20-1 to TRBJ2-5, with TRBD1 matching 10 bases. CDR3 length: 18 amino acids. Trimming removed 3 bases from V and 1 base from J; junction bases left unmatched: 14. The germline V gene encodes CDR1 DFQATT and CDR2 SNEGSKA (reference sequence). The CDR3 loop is CSASPWRTGGNIQETQYF. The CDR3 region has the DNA TGCAGTGCTAGCCCCTGGAGGACAGGGGGGAATATCCAAGAGACCCAGTACTTC.

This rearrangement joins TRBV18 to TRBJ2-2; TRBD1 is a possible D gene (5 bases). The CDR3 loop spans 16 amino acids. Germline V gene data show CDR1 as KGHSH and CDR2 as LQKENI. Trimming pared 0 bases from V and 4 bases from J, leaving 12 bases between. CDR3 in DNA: TGTGCCAGCTCACCACCTTACCGAAGGGGCACCGGGGAGCTGTTTTTT. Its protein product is CASSPPYRRGTGELFF.

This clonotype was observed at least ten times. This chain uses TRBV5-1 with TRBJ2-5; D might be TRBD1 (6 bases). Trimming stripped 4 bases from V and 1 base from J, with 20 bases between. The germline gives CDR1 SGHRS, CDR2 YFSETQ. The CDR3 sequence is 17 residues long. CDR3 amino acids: CASSRDRLALLQETQYF. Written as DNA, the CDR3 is TGCGCCAGCAGCCGAGACAGGCTAGCTCTACTCCAAGAGACCCAGTACTTC.

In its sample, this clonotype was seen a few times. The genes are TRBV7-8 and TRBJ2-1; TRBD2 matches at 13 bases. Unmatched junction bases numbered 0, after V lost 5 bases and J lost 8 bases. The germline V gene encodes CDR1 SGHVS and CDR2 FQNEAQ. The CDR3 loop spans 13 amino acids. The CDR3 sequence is CASSGTSGDEQFF. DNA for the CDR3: TGTGCCAGCAGCGGGACTAGCGGGGATGAGCAGTTCTTC. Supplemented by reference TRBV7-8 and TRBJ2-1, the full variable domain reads GAGVSQSPRYKVAKRGQDVALRCDPISGHVSLFWYQQALGQGPEFLTYFQNEAQLDKSGLPSDRFFAERPEGSVSTLKIQRTQQEDSAVYLCASSGTSGDEQFFGPGTRLTVL.

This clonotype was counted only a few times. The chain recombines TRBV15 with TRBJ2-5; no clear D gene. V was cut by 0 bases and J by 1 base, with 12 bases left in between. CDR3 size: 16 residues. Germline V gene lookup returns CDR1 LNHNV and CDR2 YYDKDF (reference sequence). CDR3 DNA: TGTGCCACCAGCAGAGATCGACTGGCAGGCCAAGAGACCCAGTACTTC. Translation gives CATSRDRLAGQETQYF.

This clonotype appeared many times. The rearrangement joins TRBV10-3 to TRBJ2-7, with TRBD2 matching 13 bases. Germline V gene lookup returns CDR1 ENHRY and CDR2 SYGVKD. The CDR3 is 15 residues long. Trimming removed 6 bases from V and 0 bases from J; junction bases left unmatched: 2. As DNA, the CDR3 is TGTGCCATCAGCCGGACTAGCGGGAGCTCCTACGAGCAGTACTTC. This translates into CAISRTSGSSYEQYF.

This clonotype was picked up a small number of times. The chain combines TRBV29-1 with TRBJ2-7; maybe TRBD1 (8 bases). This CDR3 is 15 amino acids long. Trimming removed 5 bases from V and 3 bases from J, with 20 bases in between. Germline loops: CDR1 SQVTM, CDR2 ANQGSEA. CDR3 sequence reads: CSVSGGQGANYEQYF. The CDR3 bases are TGCAGCGTTTCGGGAGGTCAGGGGGCCAACTACGAGCAGTACTTC.

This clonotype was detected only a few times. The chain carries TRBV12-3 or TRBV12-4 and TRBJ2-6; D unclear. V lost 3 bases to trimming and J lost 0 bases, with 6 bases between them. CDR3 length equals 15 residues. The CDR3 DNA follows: TGTGCCAGCAGTTTTACGATCTCTGGGGCCAACGTCCTGACTTTC. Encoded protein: CASSFTISGANVLTF.

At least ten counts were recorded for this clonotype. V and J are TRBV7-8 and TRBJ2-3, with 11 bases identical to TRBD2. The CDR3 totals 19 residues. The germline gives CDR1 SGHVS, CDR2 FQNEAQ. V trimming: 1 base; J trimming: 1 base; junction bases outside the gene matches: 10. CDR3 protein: CASSLGRLAGPPRTDTQYF. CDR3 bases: TGTGCCAGCAGCTTAGGGCGACTAGCGGGACCCCCCCGCACAGATACGCAGTATTTT.

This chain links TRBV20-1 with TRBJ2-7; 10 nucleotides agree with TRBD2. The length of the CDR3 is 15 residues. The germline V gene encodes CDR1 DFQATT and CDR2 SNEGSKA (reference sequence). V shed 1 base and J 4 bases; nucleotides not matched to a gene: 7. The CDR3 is CSARGVAGGRYEQYF. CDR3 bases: TGCAGTGCTAGAGGGGTAGCGGGAGGCCGATACGAGCAGTACTTC.

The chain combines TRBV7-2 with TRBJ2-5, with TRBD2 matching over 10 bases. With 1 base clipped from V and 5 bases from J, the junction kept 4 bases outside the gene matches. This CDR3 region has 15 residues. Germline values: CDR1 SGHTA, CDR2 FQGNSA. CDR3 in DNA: TGTGCCAGCAGCTTAGTGGGGACTAGCGTGGAGACCCAGTACTTC. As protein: CASSLVGTSVETQYF.

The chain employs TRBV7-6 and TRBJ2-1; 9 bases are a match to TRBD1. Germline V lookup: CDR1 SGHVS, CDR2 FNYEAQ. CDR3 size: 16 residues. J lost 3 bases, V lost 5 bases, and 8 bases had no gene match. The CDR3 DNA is TGTGCCAGCAGCGGGCTGGGACAGGGTCTCTACAATGAGCAGTTCTTC. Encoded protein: CASSGLGQGLYNEQFF.

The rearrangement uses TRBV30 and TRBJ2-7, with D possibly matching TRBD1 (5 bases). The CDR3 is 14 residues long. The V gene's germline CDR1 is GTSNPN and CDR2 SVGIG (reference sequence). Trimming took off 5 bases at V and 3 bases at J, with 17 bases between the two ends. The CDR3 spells CAWGSTVFRYEQYF. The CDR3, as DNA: TGTGCCTGGGGTTCGACAGTTTTCCGCTACGAGCAGTACTTC.

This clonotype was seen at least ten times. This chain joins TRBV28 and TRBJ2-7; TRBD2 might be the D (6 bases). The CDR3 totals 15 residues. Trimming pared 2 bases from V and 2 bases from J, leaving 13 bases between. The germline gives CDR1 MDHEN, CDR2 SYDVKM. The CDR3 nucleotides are TGTGCCAGCAGTTTAGGAGGGCGGAGAACCTACGAGCAGTACTTC. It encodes CASSLGGRRTYEQYF.

CDR3 in amino acids: CSAPPGASWNEQYF. CDR3 sequence (DNA): TGCAGTGCCCCCCCGGGTGCCTCCTGGAACGAGCAGTACTTC. The chain couples TRBV20-1 to TRBJ2-7; D is uncertain. V was clipped by 6 bases and J by 5 bases, with 20 bases between them. CDR3 length: 14 amino acids. Germline V gene lookup returns CDR1 DFQATT and CDR2 SNEGSKA (reference sequence).